This T cell receptor (beta chain) is drawn from a study of technical replicates of blood from several donors. The CDR3 loop spans 10 amino acids. Germline values: CDR1 MDHEN, CDR2 SYDVKM. Trimming cost V 10 bases and J 9 bases, with 10 bases left between them. TCRdb's table, derived via immunoSEQ multiplex PCR, lists solely in-frame clones and lacks some. Of about 100,000 clones in the sample, around 95% were seen once. This sequence was found in a human donor in good health. The V and J genes are TRBV28 and TRBJ2-1; D is perhaps TRBD2 (5 bases). Material: T cells isolated from PBMCs. The CDR3 bases are TGTGCCACCCTAGCAAGTGAGCAGTTCTTC. This gives the protein CATLASEQFF.